This T cell receptor (beta chain) was profiled in a study of early T cells in non-severe SARS-CoV-2 infection. As for the study in general: Investigators sequenced bulk RNA drawn from unsorted whole blood, and chains remained unpaired.

Notes on the study in general: Reliance on VDJdb matching favored anti-spike CD8 responses; private and CD4 specificities were missed.

This clonotype was picked up many times. What it binds is not known. V lost 0 bases to trimming and J lost 3 bases, with 13 bases between them. The CDR3 is 16 residues long. Looked up from germline, CDR1 is LGHNA and CDR2 is YNFKEQ. Attached unique molecular identifiers marked individual cDNA molecules. A single record per CDR3 protein comes from TCRdb applying MiXCR to the 5' RACE reads. The table includes around 84,000 distinct CDR3 sequences, roughly 10% detected once. The clonotype originates from an adult who was a healthcare worker with PCR-confirmed SARS-CoV-2 infection or an uninfected control (not recorded which). The sample here was whole blood, taken at baseline. The chain couples TRBV4-2 to TRBJ2-3; D gene uncertain. The CDR3, as DNA: TGTGCCAGCAGCCAAGAGTCGCGGCCTCGGACAGATACGCAGTATTTT. Its protein product is CASSQESRPRTDTQYF.